This T cell receptor beta chain was captured by sequencing in a study of T-cell memory formation after mild COVID-19. TCRdb reprocessed the 5' RACE reads with MiXCR, giving one entry per CDR3 protein. The data show about 620,000 distinct CDR3 sequences, under 20% seen once. Germline lookup yields CDR1 LGHDT and CDR2 YNNKEL (reference sequence). The CDR3 is 18 residues long. Trimming at V came to 1 base and at J to 5 bases, leaving 9 bases not matched to a gene. The sample holds a few counts of this clonotype. The chain has TRBV3-1 and TRBJ2-2, with TRBD2 matching over 11 bases. The clonotype originates from an adult woman who had mild COVID-19 (a few samples of this study predate the infection). Cell type and time point are not known. Sequenced sample: PBMCs or a T cell subset sorted from them (not recorded which). The DNA of the CDR3 is TGTGCCAGCAGCCAAGTAGGGCTAGCGGGAGGCCGGACCGGGGAGCTGTTTTTT. This gives the protein CASSQVGLAGGRTGELFF. The full variable domain, with the rest looked up from reference TRBV3-1 and TRBJ2-2, is DTAVSQTPKYLVTQMGNDKSIKCEQNLGHDTMYWYKQDSKKFLKIMFSYNNKELIINETVPNRFSPKSPDKAHLNLHINSLELGDSAVYFCASSQVGLAGGRTGELFFGEGSRLTVL.